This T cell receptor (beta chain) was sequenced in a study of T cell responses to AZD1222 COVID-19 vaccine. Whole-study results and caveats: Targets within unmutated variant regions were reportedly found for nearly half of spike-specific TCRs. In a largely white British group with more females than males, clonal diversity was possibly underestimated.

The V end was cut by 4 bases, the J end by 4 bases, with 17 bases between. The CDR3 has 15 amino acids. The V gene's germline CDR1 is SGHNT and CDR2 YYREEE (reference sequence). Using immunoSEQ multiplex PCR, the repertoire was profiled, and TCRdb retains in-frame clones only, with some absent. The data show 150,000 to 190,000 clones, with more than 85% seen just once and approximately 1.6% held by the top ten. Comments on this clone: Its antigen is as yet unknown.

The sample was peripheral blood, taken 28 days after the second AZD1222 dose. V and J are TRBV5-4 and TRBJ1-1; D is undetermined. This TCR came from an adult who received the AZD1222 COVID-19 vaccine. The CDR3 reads CASSRSESWGTEAFF. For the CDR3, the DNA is TGTGCCAGCAGCAGATCCGAGTCTTGGGGCACTGAAGCTTTCTTT.